Listed below are T cell receptor beta chains from one sample, sequenced in a study of blood T cell repertoires in COVID-19. TCRdb's table, derived via immunoSEQ multiplex PCR, lists solely in-frame clones and lacks some. The table lists about 200,000 clones, 80% to 85% of them singletons. The sample consisted of PBMCs or T cells enriched from blood (not recorded which). These receptors all come from a woman aged 45 to 65 with acute COVID-19. CDR3s include the opening cysteine and the closing phenylalanine or tryptophan. A D gene is named only where the DNA matches it firmly. Only part of the rows carry a size: once, few, many, or a class if the clone is expanded.

TRBV14	-	-	TRBJ2-3	CASSQARRADTQYF	TGTGCCAGCAGCCAAGCGCGCAGGGCAGATACGCAGTATTTT
TRBV5-1	TRBD2	-	TRBJ2-3	CASSTSLAGGSTDTQYF	TGCGCCAGCAGCACATCTCTAGCGGGGGGGAGCACAGATACGCAGTATTTT
TRBV28	TRBD1	-	TRBJ2-7	CASSSTGTGRTEQYF	TGTGCCAGCAGTTCGACCGGGACAGGTCGAACTGAGCAGTACTTC
TRBV11-3	-	-	TRBJ1-1	CASSTSYPNTEAFF	TGTGCCAGCAGCACATCGTACCCTAACACTGAAGCTTTCTTT
TRBV12-3/TRBV12-4	-	-	TRBJ2-7	CASSLASPYEQYF	TGTGCCAGCAGTTTAGCTAGCCCCTACGAGCAGTACTTC
TRBV7-8	-	-	TRBJ2-7	CASSPNNYEQYF	TGTGCCAGCAGCCCCAACAATTACGAGCAGTACTTC
TRBV4-3	TRBD1	-	TRBJ2-4	CASSRNGPGTGTTDIQYF	TGCGCCAGCAGCCGAAACGGTCCCGGGACAGGGACGACGGACATTCAGTACTTC
TRBV6-5	-	-	TRBJ2-3	CASSYSRADTTDTQYF	TGTGCCAGCAGTTACTCGAGAGCGGATACCACAGATACGCAGTATTTT
TRBV6-5	TRBD2	-	TRBJ2-5	CASSASGRAGETQYF	TGTGCCAGCAGCGCTAGCGGGAGGGCCGGAGAGACCCAGTACTTC
TRBV9	TRBD1	few	TRBJ1-3	CASSVGQGSGNTIYF	TGTGCCAGCAGCGTCGGACAGGGCTCTGGAAACACCATATATTTT
TRBV11-3	-	-	TRBJ2-3	CASSRDMTGKVGGGDTQYF	TGTGCCAGCAGCCGCGATATGACAGGGAAGGTAGGGGGAGGAGATACGCAGTATTTT
TRBV19	-	-	TRBJ2-1	CASSRGEAVYNEQFF	TGTGCCAGTAGTAGGGGGGAGGCGGTGTACAATGAGCAGTTCTTC
TRBV9	TRBD1	-	TRBJ2-7	CASSKGQQAYEQYF	TGTGCCAGCAGCAAGGGACAGCAAGCTTACGAGCAGTACTTC
TRBV7-2	TRBD2	-	TRBJ2-5	CASSSPGAGGQETQYF	TGTGCCAGCAGCTCCCCGGGAGCGGGGGGGCAAGAGACCCAGTACTTC
TRBV5-1	-	-	TRBJ1-2	CASTTGSSYGYTF	TGCGCCAGCACAACCGGGTCTTCCTATGGCTACACCTTC
TRBV30	-	-	TRBJ1-1	CAWNRGEMEPEAFF	TGTGCCTGGAATAGGGGCGAAATGGAGCCTGAAGCTTTCTTT
TRBV28	-	-	TRBJ2-1	CASGGRTQFF	TGTGCCAGCGGGGGGAGGACTCAGTTCTTC
TRBV24-1	TRBD1	-	TRBJ2-1	CATSDLTGRGPYNEQFF	TGTGCCACCAGTGATCTTACGGGCAGGGGGCCGTACAATGAGCAGTTCTTC
TRBV7-2	-	-	TRBJ1-4	CASSLARGGHLPNEKLFF	TGTGCCAGCAGCTTAGCGAGGGGGGGCCACCTTCCTAATGAAAAACTGTTTTTT
TRBV12-5	-	once	TRBJ2-5	CASIATGETQYF	TGTGCTAGCATCGCCACGGGGGAAACCCAGTACTTC
TRBV29-1	TRBD1	-	TRBJ2-7	CSAVDPGQPYEQYF	TGCAGCGCTGTAGACCCGGGACAGCCCTACGAGCAGTACTTC
TRBV10-3	-	few	TRBJ2-7	CATKQGPNSYEQYF	TGTGCCACAAAGCAGGGGCCCAACTCCTACGAGCAGTACTTC
TRBV28	-	-	TRBJ1-2	CASSLWTGGYTF	TGTGCCAGCAGTTTATGGACGGGGGGCTACACCTTC
TRBV27	-	-	TRBJ2-3	CASSFPPNTQYF	TGTGCCAGCAGTTTTCCCCCCAATACGCAGTATTTT
TRBV18	TRBD1	-	TRBJ1-1	CASSQSTGGNTEAFF	TGTGCCAGCTCACAATCGACAGGGGGCAACACTGAAGCTTTCTTT
TRBV10-1	-	-	TRBJ1-1	CASQGGYIMNTEAFF	TGCGCCTCTCAGGGAGGGTATATCATGAACACTGAAGCTTTCTTT
TRBV28	TRBD1	-	TRBJ2-7	CASTPGQISYEQYF	TGTGCCAGCACCCCGGGACAGATCTCCTACGAGCAGTACTTC
TRBV9	TRBD1	-	TRBJ1-4	CASSPRTGLTEKLFF	TGTGCCAGCAGCCCGCGGACAGGGTTGACTGAAAAACTGTTTTTT
TRBV7-2	TRBD1	-	TRBJ2-2	CASSPPGQGAVGSGELFF	TGTGCCAGCAGCCCTCCGGGACAGGGGGCAGTGGGTTCCGGGGAGCTGTTTTTT
TRBV4-3	TRBD1	-	TRBJ2-1	CASSVTGTGGRFYNEQFF	TGCGCCAGCAGCGTAACCGGGACAGGGGGGAGATTTTACAATGAGCAGTTCTTC
TRBV5-1	-	-	TRBJ1-1	CASSVGQTYTEAFF	TGCGCCAGCAGCGTAGGACAGACTTACACTGAAGCTTTCTTT
TRBV7-2	-	-	TRBJ2-7	CASSYNRDGEQYF	TGTGCCAGCAGCTATAACAGGGATGGAGAGCAGTACTTC
TRBV5-1	TRBD1	-	TRBJ2-7	CASSWGTGSPSSYEQYF	TGCGCCAGCAGCTGGGGGACAGGGTCGCCAAGCTCCTACGAGCAGTACTTC
TRBV6-2/TRBV6-3	TRBD2	-	TRBJ2-2	CASSSHETRTSGASNTGELFF	TGTGCCAGCAGTTCCCACGAAACAAGGACTAGCGGGGCTTCGAACACCGGGGAGCTGTTTTTT
TRBV7-9	-	-	TRBJ2-3	CASSPPGSRGTDTQYF	TGTGCCAGCAGCCCACCCGGATCGAGGGGCACAGATACGCAGTATTTT
TRBV7-8	TRBD1	-	TRBJ1-2	CASSPLQGGYGYTF	TGTGCCAGCAGCCCATTACAGGGGGGGTATGGCTACACCTTC
TRBV12-3/TRBV12-4	-	-	TRBJ1-5	CASTPGGNQPQHF	TGTGCCAGCACCCCGGGGGGCAATCAGCCCCAGCATTTT
TRBV7-8	-	few	TRBJ1-5	CASSPSGTPQPQHF	TGTGCCAGCAGCCCTAGCGGGACTCCCCAGCCCCAGCATTTT
TRBV4-3	TRBD1	-	TRBJ2-6	CASSQEGTGFSGANVLTF	TGCGCCAGCAGCCAAGAGGGGACAGGGTTCTCTGGGGCCAACGTCCTGACTTTC
TRBV6-2/TRBV6-3	-	-	TRBJ2-1	CASSSLASEQFF	TGTGCCAGCAGTTCTCTAGCGAGCGAGCAGTTCTTC
TRBV7-2	-	-	TRBJ2-3	CASSSGPGEDTQYF	TGTGCCAGCAGCTCCGGTCCGGGGGAAGATACGCAGTATTTT
TRBV18	-	-	TRBJ1-6	CASSPEIGSGSPLHF	TGTGCCAGCTCCCCGGAGATAGGCTCTGGTTCACCCCTCCACTTT
TRBV7-9	TRBD1	once	TRBJ1-4	CASSLAGTGKEKLFF	TGTGCCAGCAGCTTGGCCGGGACAGGGAAGGAAAAACTGTTTTTT
TRBV2	TRBD2	-	TRBJ2-1	CASSEGGRAYNEQFF	TGTGCCAGCAGTGAGGGCGGGAGGGCCTACAATGAGCAGTTCTTC
TRBV27	TRBD1	-	TRBJ1-3	CASSSSTGSGNTIYF	TGTGCCAGCAGCTCGTCGACAGGGTCCGGAAACACCATATATTTT
TRBV7-2	-	-	TRBJ2-7	CASSLASGLTAYEQYF	TGTGCCAGCAGCTTAGCATCAGGGCTAACGGCTTACGAGCAGTACTTC